The sequence of this T cell receptor (beta chain) was determined in a study of blood T cell repertoires in COVID-19. The CDR3 contains 13 residues. In germline, CDR1 is MNHEY, CDR2 SMNVEV (reference sequence). V lost 3 bases and J lost 9, with 15 bases in between. Authors' methods: By means of reference gene primer amplification, nucleated cell counts were estimated. Assay: immunoSEQ multiplex PCR; the TCRdb copy retains only in-frame clones and omits some. V and J calls and clone size are those listed in that table; D and trimming were worked out from the DNA. This table has 82,000 or so clones, roughly 90% appearing once.

The clonotype was recovered from a woman in her 50s with acute COVID-19. Material for sequencing was PBMCs or T cells enriched from blood (not recorded which). The chain is built from TRBV27 and TRBJ2-7; weak D call: TRBD2 (6 bases). The CDR3 loop reads CASSLGGVTGQYF. CDR3 coding DNA: TGTGCCAGCAGTTTGGGGGGAGTAACTGGGCAGTACTTC.